The source of this TCR beta chain is a study of Graves' ophthalmopathy and Graves' hyperthyroidism. CDR1 and CDR2 from the germline V gene are DFQATT and SNEGSKA (reference sequence). This CDR3 has 13 amino acids. Study-wide points: Clonotypes were expanded in thyroid at above 0.001 frequency, and most also appeared in blood. At 70.59% sensitivity and about 72% specificity, the model predicted progression of the ophthalmopathy.

Patients in the hyperthyroidism group, adults aged 18 to 65, were newly diagnosed, under 2 months' duration. Uncontrolled infections, other autoimmune diseases, pregnancy or lactation barred patients from enrollment. Amplified TCR beta CDR3 regions were obtained using RNA transcripts as template. Following a first-round RT-PCR that used HTBI primers, a second-round multiplex PCR was carried out. TCRdb ran MiXCR on the multiplex PCR reads and lists one entry per CDR3 protein. The sample holds roughly 1.1 million distinct CDR3 sequences, about 40% seen once. As concerns this clonotype: Its antigen remains unknown. This may arise from a read error, as a much more abundant clone is one base away.

This chain links TRBV20-1 with TRBJ1-5, with D uncertain. Sequencing was carried out using peripheral blood or thyroid tissue (not recorded which). This TCR was recovered from an adult man with Graves' hyperthyroidism. The CDR3 loop is CGARWEGNQPQHF. Written as DNA, the CDR3 is TGCGGTGCTAGGTGGGAAGGCAATCAGCCCCAGCATTTT.